This TCR beta chain was observed in a study of blood T cell repertoires in COVID-19. Study at large: Specimens from acute and convalescent COVID-19 originated in the United States, Italy and Spain. Sample material is recorded as cDNA or gDNA derived from T cells, B-cell-depleted T cells, or PBMCs.

As handled by the study authors: Estimation of nucleated cell counts relied on the amplification of reference gene primers. Generated by immunoSEQ multiplex PCR, the TCRdb table keeps only in-frame clones and is missing some. The V and J calls and the clone size are those of that table, but D and trimming were determined from the DNA. The sample includes around 300,000 clones, 83% of them seen just once. The CDR3 sequence is 14 residues long. Germline lookup yields CDR1 GTSNPN and CDR2 SVGIG (reference sequence). The ends were cut back, 7 bases at V and 4 bases at J, with 19 bases in the middle. This chain joins TRBV30 and TRBJ1-2; D perhaps matches TRBD1 (5 bases). Sample: peripheral blood. This receptor was obtained from a woman between 50 and 59 years old who had recovered from COVID-19. CDR3 region: CALNWGGNSYGYTF. CDR3 sequence (DNA): TGTGCCTTAAACTGGGGGGGTAATAGCTATGGCTACACCTTC. The complete variable domain, with remaining parts taken from reference TRBV30 and TRBJ1-2, reads SQTIHQWPATLVQPVGSPLSLECTVEGTSNPNLYWYRQAAGRGLQLLFYSVGIGQISSEVPQNLSASRPQDRQFILSSKKLLLSDSGFYLCALNWGGNSYGYTFGSGTRLTVV.